This T cell receptor (beta chain) originates from a study of vaccination and CD4 T cells after COVID-19. In the study overall: Overlapping spike peptides of SARS-CoV-2, HCoV-NL63, HCoV-OC43 and HCoV-229E were used, and cells were stimulated with them. Notes on the study in general: Post-vaccination reactive clonotypes (median approximately 38) did not differ significantly from post-infection (under 22).

With the Oncomine TCR Beta short-read assay, DNA from cultured CD4+ T cells was sequenced. MiXCR, applied by TCRdb to the PCR reads, yields one record per CDR3 protein. The profile shows 2,500 to 3,500 distinct CDR3 sequences, 70% to 85% of them singletons. CDR3 length: 13 amino acids. CDR1 is MNHEY, CDR2 SMNVEV, per germline (reference sequence). Trimming removed 4 bases from V and 7 bases from J; junction bases left unmatched: 0. Treatment of the sample: roughly nine-day PBMC culture with coronavirus spike peptide pools or control peptides (ViraFEST assay). Notes on this clonotype: Its antigen is not known.

This sequence joins TRBV27 and TRBJ1-6; 8 positions agree with TRBD1. Material: CD4+ T cells from blood, cultured in vitro. This TCR derives from a human donor who had recovered from COVID-19. CDR3 nucleotide sequence: TGTGCCAGCAGTTGGACAGGGAATTCACCCCTCCACTTT. Translation: CASSWTGNSPLHF.